The entry below describes one TCR beta chain. Its antigen is as yet unknown. The record originates from a study of OX40 agonist ivuxolimab in advanced cancers. Study summary: Patients got intravenous ivuxolimab at 0.01 to 10 mg/kg every 2 weeks. Whole-study findings and limits: Some of the lowest clonal expansion was seen in partial responders at 0.1-3.0 mg/kg. At 0.1 to 3.0 mg/kg and by week 6, CD4+ and CD8+ T cells in the blood had expanded clonally. Researchers did not establish what antigens the expanded peripheral T cells target.

Looked up from germline, CDR1 is KGHSH and CDR2 is LQKENI. Losses at the gene ends were 3 bases for V and 1 base for J; bases not matched to a gene: 0. This CDR3 has 14 amino acids. The table came from immunoSEQ multiplex PCR; TCRdb's copy has only in-frame clones and leaves some out. The table records roughly 90,000 clones, roughly 91% of them present only once. The material was CD4+ or CD8+ T cells sorted from blood, obtained in a trial of the OX40 agonist ivuxolimab. This receptor was identified in an adult with an advanced solid tumor such as melanoma, head and neck, liver or kidney cancer. The chain uses TRBV18 and TRBJ2-5, with 9 bases fitting TRBD1. The CDR3 loop reads CASSPTGGQETQYF. In nucleotides, the CDR3 is TGTGCCAGCTCACCGACAGGGGGCCAAGAGACCCAGTACTTC.